This T cell receptor beta chain was captured by sequencing in a study of response to subunit inactivated influenza vaccine. Whole-study findings and limits: Only a handful of new T cells, the authors suggested, are recruited with each seasonal influenza vaccination.

Remarks on this clonotype: Antigen specificity is unknown.

The CDR3 has 15 amino acids. Germline CDR1 and CDR2: SEHNR and FQNEAQ (reference sequence). V gave up 4 bases and J gave up 3 bases; unmatched junction bases: 7. TCRdb independently ran MiXCR on the RT-PCR reads; one entry per CDR3 protein. The repertoire has some 800,000 distinct CDR3 sequences, 20% to 25% of them found once; the top ten carry roughly 10%. Sequencing was performed on PBMCs from blood, taken 5 to 6 days after vaccination. This chain links TRBV7-9 with TRBJ1-1; the match to TRBD1 covers 8 bases. The receptor's source is a man between 50 and 59 years old who received an inactivated influenza vaccine. The CDR3 DNA follows: TGTGCCAGCAGCTCGGTCACAGGGGGTTACACTGAAGCTTTCTTT. This gives the protein CASSSVTGGYTEAFF.